This T cell receptor (beta chain) was documented in a study of blood T cells in healthy people across ages. Then a second PCR, running roughly 6 to 12 cycles, was carried out with a sample-barcoded 5' primer and a J-beta primer mix. TCRdb independently ran MiXCR on the 5' RACE reads; one entry per CDR3 protein. The sample includes fewer than 1,000,000 distinct CDR3 sequences, approximately 48% of them seen just once. Germline CDR1 and CDR2: SGHAT and FQDESV (reference sequence). The V end lost 5 bases, the J end lost 2 bases, and 20 bases lay between the germline ends. The CDR3 spans 17 residues. The chain joins TRBV11-1 to TRBJ2-3; D is possibly TRBD2 (7 bases). Sequenced: blood. The receptor's source is a man between 60 and 70 years old in good health. CDR3 in amino acids: CASSPPLSAGATDTQYF. The CDR3 DNA sequence: TGTGCCAGCAGCCCCCCCCTCTCCGCGGGGGCCACAGATACGCAGTATTTT.